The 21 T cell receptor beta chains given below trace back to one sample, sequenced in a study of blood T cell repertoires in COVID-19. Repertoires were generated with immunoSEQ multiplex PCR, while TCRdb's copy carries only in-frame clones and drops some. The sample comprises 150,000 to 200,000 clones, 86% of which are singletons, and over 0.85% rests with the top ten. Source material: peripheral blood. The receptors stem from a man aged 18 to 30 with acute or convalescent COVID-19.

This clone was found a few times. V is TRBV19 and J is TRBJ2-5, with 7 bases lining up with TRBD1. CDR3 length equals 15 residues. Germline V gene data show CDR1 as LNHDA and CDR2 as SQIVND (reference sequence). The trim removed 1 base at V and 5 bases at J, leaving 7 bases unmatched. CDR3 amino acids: CASSIAKGARETQYF. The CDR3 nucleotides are TGTGCCAGTAGTATAGCCAAGGGGGCGCGGGAGACCCAGTACTTC.

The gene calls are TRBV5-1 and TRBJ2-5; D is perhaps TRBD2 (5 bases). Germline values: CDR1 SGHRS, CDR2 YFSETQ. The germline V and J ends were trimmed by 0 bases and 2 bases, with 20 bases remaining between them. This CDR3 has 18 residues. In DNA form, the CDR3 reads TGCGCCAGCAGCTTGGCTCGACGGACTGCTACTTCTCAAGAGACCCAGTACTTC. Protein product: CASSLARRTATSQETQYF.

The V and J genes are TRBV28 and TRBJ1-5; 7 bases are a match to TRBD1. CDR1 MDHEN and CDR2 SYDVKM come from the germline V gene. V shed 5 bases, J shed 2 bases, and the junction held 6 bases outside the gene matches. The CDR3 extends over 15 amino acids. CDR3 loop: CASSLTGVRNQPQHF. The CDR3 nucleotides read TGTGCCAGCAGTCTTACAGGGGTACGCAATCAGCCCCAGCATTTT.

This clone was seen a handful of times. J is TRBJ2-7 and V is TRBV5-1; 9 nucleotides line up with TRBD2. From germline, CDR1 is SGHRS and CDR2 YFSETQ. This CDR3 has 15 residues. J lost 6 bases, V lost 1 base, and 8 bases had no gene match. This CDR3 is CASSLSAQRGVEQYF. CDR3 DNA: TGCGCCAGCAGCTTGAGCGCCCAGCGGGGGGTCGAGCAGTACTTC.

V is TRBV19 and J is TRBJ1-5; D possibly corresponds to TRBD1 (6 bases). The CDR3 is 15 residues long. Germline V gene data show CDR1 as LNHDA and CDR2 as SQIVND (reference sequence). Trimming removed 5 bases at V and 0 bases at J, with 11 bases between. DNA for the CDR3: TGTGCCAGTAGTCGGACAGCGTATAGCAATCAGCCCCAGCATTTT. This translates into CASSRTAYSNQPQHF.

CDR3 in DNA: TGTGCCACCAGCAGAGTGGCTAGCGGTGAGACCCAGTACTTC. Its protein product is CATSRVASGETQYF. The V call is TRBV15, the J call TRBJ2-5, with 7 bases lining up with TRBD2. The CDR3 has 14 residues. Germline lookup yields CDR1 LNHNV and CDR2 YYDKDF (reference sequence). V was clipped by 1 base and J by 5 bases; unmatched bases: 4.

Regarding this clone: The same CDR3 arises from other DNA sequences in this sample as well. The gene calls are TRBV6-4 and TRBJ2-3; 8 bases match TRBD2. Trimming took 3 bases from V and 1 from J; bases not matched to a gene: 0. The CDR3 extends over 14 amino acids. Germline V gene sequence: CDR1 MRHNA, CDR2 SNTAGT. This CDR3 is CASSERGGTDTQYF. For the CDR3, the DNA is TGTGCCAGCAGTGAGCGGGGGGGCACAGATACGCAGTATTTT.

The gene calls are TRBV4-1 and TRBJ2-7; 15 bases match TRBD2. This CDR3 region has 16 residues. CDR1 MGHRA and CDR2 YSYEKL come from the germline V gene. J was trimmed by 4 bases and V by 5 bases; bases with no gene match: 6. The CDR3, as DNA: TGCGCCAGCAGCTATGGGACTAGCGGGGGGACTTACGAGCAGTACTTC. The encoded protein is CASSYGTSGGTYEQYF.

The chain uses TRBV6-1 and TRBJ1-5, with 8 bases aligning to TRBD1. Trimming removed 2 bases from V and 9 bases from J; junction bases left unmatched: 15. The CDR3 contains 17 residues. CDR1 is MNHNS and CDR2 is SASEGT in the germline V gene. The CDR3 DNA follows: TGTGCCAGCAGTGAATATGTTGGACAGGGACTCGAGTGGCCCCAGCATTTT. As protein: CASSEYVGQGLEWPQHF.

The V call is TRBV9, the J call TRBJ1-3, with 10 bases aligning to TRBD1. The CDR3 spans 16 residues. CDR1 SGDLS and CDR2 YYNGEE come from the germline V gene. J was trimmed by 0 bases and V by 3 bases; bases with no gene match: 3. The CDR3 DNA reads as TGTGCCAGCAGCGCTGGGACAGGGGACTCTGGAAACACCATATATTTT. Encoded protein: CASSAGTGDSGNTIYF.

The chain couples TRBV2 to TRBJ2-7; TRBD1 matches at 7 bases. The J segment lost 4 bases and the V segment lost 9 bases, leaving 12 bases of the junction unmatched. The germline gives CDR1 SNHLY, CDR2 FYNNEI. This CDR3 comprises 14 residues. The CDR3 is CASRDRYLGYEQYF. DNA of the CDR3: TGTGCCAGTAGGGACAGATACCTAGGGTACGAGCAGTACTTC.

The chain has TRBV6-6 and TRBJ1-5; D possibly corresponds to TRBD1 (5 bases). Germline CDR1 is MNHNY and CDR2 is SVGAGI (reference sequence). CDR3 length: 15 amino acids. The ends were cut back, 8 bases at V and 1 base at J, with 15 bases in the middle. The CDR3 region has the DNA TGTGCCAGCTCAGGGCTTTATACCAGCAATCAGCCCCAGCATTTT. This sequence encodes CASSGLYTSNQPQHF.

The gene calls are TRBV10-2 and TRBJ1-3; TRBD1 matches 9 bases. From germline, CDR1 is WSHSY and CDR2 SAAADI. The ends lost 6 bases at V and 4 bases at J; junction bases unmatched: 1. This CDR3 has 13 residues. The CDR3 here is CASRGTGGNTIYF. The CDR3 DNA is TGCGCCAGCAGGGGGACAGGGGGAAACACCATATATTTT.

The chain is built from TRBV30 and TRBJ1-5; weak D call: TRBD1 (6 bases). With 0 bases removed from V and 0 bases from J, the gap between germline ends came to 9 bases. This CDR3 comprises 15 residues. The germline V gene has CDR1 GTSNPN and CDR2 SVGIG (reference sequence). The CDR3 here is CAWSVRTASNQPQHF. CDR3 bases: TGTGCCTGGAGTGTCAGGACAGCTAGCAATCAGCCCCAGCATTTT.

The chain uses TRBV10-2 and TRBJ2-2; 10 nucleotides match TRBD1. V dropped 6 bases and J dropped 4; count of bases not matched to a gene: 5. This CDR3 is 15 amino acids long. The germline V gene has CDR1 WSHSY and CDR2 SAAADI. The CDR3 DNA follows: TGCGCCAGCAGGGGGACAGGGGTCGGCACCGGGGAGCTGTTTTTT. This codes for CASRGTGVGTGELFF.

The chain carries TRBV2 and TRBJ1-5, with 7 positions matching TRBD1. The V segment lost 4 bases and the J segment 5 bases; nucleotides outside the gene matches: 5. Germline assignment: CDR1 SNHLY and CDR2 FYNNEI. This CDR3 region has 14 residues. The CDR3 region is CASSVRQGDQPQHF. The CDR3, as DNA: TGTGCCAGCAGTGTCCGACAGGGAGATCAGCCCCAGCATTTT.

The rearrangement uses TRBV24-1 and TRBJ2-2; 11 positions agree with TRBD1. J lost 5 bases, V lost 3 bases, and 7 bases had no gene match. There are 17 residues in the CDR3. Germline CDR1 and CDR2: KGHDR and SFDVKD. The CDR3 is CATSDTPGQGETGELFF. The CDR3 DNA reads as TGTGCCACCAGTGATACCCCGGGACAGGGGGAGACCGGGGAGCTGTTTTTT.

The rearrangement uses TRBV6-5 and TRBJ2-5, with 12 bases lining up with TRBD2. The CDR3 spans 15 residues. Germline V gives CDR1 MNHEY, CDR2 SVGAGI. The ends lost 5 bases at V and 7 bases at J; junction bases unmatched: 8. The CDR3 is CASSPGTSGLRTQYF. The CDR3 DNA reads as TGTGCCAGCAGTCCCGGGACTAGCGGGCTGCGGACCCAGTACTTC.

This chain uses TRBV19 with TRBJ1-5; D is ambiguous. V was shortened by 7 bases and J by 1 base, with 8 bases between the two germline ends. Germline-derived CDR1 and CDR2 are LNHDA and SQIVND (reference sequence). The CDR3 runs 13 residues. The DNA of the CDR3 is TGTGCCAGTACTACTTCAAGCAATCAGCCCCAGCATTTT. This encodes CASTTSSNQPQHF.

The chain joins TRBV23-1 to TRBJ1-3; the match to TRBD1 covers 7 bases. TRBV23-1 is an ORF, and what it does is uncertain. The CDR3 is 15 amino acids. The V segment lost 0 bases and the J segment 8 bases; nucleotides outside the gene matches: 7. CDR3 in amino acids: CASSQSKGASDTIYF. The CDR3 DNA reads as TGCGCCAGCAGTCAATCAAAGGGGGCAAGTGACACCATATATTTT.

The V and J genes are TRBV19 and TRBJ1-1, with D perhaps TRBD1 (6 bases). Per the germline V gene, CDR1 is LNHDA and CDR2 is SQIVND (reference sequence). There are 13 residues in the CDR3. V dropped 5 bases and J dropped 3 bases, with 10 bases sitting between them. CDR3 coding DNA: TGTGCCAGTAGTGCGGACAGATACACTGAAGCTTTCTTT. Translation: CASSADRYTEAFF.